Listed here is a single T cell receptor beta chain. TCRdb fed the RT-PCR reads into MiXCR, producing one record per CDR3 protein. This sample carries 150,000 to 200,000 distinct CDR3 sequences, 20% to 25% of them seen once, and the ten largest clones take roughly a quarter. Between the trimmed V and J ends, which lost 5 bases and 4 bases, there was a span of 15 bases. CDR1 and CDR2 (germline): DFQATT, SNEGSKA (reference sequence). The CDR3 totals 13 residues. This record comes from a study of patients and donors after allogeneic stem cell transplantation. The source of this sequence is a human donor who was either an allogeneic HSCT recipient or a stem cell or donor lymphocyte infusion donor (not recorded which). It is not recorded whose cells these are; they may come from a transplant donor. Sequenced: blood, either unsorted or a sorted T cell fraction (not recorded which). The chain combines TRBV20-1 with TRBJ2-7; possible D gene TRBD2, 6 bases. CDR3 loop: CSAPGTRTYEQYF. CDR3 DNA sequence: TGCAGTGCTCCCGGGACTCGAACATACGAGCAGTACTTC.